A selection of T cell receptor beta chains follows, all from one sample in a study of shared clonotypes between healthy human individuals. Generated by immunoSEQ multiplex PCR, the TCRdb table keeps only in-frame clones and is missing some. The profile shows about 2 million clones, about 95% of them singletons. Source material: naive CD8+ T cells sorted from blood. The receptor set was obtained from a man aged 18 to 35 in good health. Each CDR3 is given with its conserved first and last residue. A D gene is named only where the DNA matches it firmly. Some rows mark clone size as missing; the rest say once, few, many or name a class of expanded clone.

clone size,D gene,V gene,J gene,CDR3 DNA,CDR3 protein
few,-,TRBV27,TRBJ1-1,TGTGCCAGCAGTTTTTGGGGGGGCACTGAAGCTTTCTTT,CASSFWGGTEAFF
once,TRBD1,TRBV28,TRBJ2-7,TGTGCCAGCAGTTTATTCTCGGGACAGCCCTACGAGCAGTACTTC,CASSLFSGQPYEQYF
-,-,TRBV4-3,TRBJ2-7,TGCGCCAGCAGCCAAGATTTTCTGGGCCAAACGAGCTCCTACGAGCAGTACTTC,CASSQDFLGQTSSYEQYF
-,-,TRBV5-1,TRBJ1-6,TGCGCCAGCACGGTAGGGAATTCACCCCTCCACTTT,CASTVGNSPLHF
-,-,TRBV30,TRBJ2-2,TGTGCCTGGACCAACACCGGGGAGCTGTTTTTT,CAWTNTGELFF
-,-,TRBV2,TRBJ1-1,TGTGCCAGCAGCCGCTATCCTGACGGCACTGAAGCTTTCTTT,CASSRYPDGTEAFF
-,TRBD2,TRBV5-4,TRBJ2-7,TGTGCCAGCAGCTTTGAAACTAGCGGGGGTTTCTACGAGCAGTACTTC,CASSFETSGGFYEQYF
-,TRBD1,TRBV19,TRBJ1-1,TGTGCCAGTTCCGAGACAGGGCAGTACACTGAAGCTTTCTTT,CASSETGQYTEAFF
-,-,TRBV27,TRBJ2-5,TGTGCCAGCAGTTTTAATGGCAAGACCCAGTACTTC,CASSFNGKTQYF
-,-,TRBV4-1,TRBJ1-5,TGCGCCAGCAGCCAAGATATCCTAGACTCATACTCTGATCAGCCCCAGCATTTT,CASSQDILDSYSDQPQHF
-,-,TRBV6-5,TRBJ1-1,TGTGCCAGCAGTTACGGCATGAACACTGAAGCTTTCTTT,CASSYGMNTEAFF
once,TRBD2,TRBV5-1,TRBJ2-1,TGCGCCAGCAGCCGCGGGAGCTCCTACAATGAGCAGTTCTTC,CASSRGSSYNEQFF
-,-,TRBV27,TRBJ2-5,TGTGCCAGCAGTTCTCTAGGGCAAGAGACCCAGTACTTC,CASSSLGQETQYF
-,-,TRBV19,TRBJ2-7,TGTGCCAGTAGTATAGTAGGACAGTCCTACGAGCAGTACTTC,CASSIVGQSYEQYF
once,-,TRBV10-3,TRBJ2-7,TGTGCCATCAGTGAGGGTACAAGCTACGAGCAGTACTTC,CAISEGTSYEQYF
-,TRBD1,TRBV10-3,TRBJ1-2,TGTGCCATCAGTGATGACAGGGGGCTATTTGGCTACACCTTC,CAISDDRGLFGYTF
-,-,TRBV12-2,TRBJ2-1,TGTGCAAGTCGCTTACTAGCGGGAAACTCCGAGGATGAGCAGTTCTTC,CASRLLAGNSEDEQFF
-,-,TRBV6-1,TRBJ2-2,TGTGCCAGCAGCACGGCGTTGGACACCGGGGAGCTGTTTTTT,CASSTALDTGELFF
few,-,TRBV30,TRBJ1-1,TGTGCCTGGAGCCCAGGCAACACTGAAGCTTTCTTT,CAWSPGNTEAFF
-,-,TRBV4-1,TRBJ1-5,TGCGCCAGCAGCCTCGCTTTCGGGGGAGGCAATCAGCCCCAGCATTTT,CASSLAFGGGNQPQHF
-,-,TRBV28,TRBJ1-2,TGTGCCAGCAGCTTCAGGGCTAACTATGGCTACACCTTC,CASSFRANYGYTF
-,-,TRBV29-1,TRBJ2-5,TGCAGCGTCGAGCGGGACAGAACGGAGACCCAGTACTTC,CSVERDRTETQYF
-,TRBD1,TRBV13,TRBJ2-5,TGTGCCAGCAGCTTAGGGACAGGGGTTTCTGAGACCCAGTACTTC,CASSLGTGVSETQYF
-,-,TRBV29-1,TRBJ1-2,TGCAGCGTTGAAGATCTGTCAGACTATGGCTACACCTTC,CSVEDLSDYGYTF
-,-,TRBV18,TRBJ2-7,TGTGCCAGCTCACCAGGACGGAGCTCCTACGAGCAGTACTTC,CASSPGRSSYEQYF
-,TRBD2,TRBV4-3,TRBJ2-3,TGCGCCAGCAGCCGCTTGACTAGCGGCACAGATACGCAGTATTTT,CASSRLTSGTDTQYF
-,TRBD1,TRBV6-1,TRBJ2-7,TGTGCCAGCAGTGAAGAATCGACAGGGGGCCACGAGCAGTACTTC,CASSEESTGGHEQYF
-,TRBD1,TRBV6-5,TRBJ2-1,TGTGCCAGCAAGGACAGGATGAACAATGAGCAGTTCTTC,CASKDRMNNEQFF
-,TRBD1,TRBV5-8,TRBJ1-1,TGTGCCAGCAGCTTGGGACAGGGGTGGTCTGAAGCTTTCTTT,CASSLGQGWSEAFF
-,TRBD1,TRBV4-1,TRBJ1-2,TGCGCCAGCAGCCAAGTGGGACAGGGGGCGTCTGGCTACACCTTC,CASSQVGQGASGYTF
-,-,TRBV27,TRBJ1-6,TGTGCCAGCAGGGATTTGGGCTCACCCCTCCACTTT,CASRDLGSPLHF
-,TRBD1,TRBV13,TRBJ2-7,TGTGCCAGCAGCCCCGGGACAGCCGTGGCCTACGAGCAGTACTTC,CASSPGTAVAYEQYF
-,TRBD2,TRBV7-9,TRBJ2-1,TGTGCCAGCAGCTTGCCTATCTTCCTTGGGACTAGCGACAATGAGCAGTTCTTC,CASSLPIFLGTSDNEQFF
once,-,TRBV6-4,TRBJ2-5,TGTGCCAGCAGTGACTCGAGTTACAGCCAAGAGACCCAGTACTTC,CASSDSSYSQETQYF
-,TRBD2,TRBV11-2,TRBJ2-1,TGTGCCAGCAGCATTTTAGGTGGACTAGCGGCCTACAATGAGCAGTTCTTC,CASSILGGLAAYNEQFF
-,TRBD1,TRBV4-1,TRBJ2-7,TGCGCCAGCAGCTCAGGGGGCGGCCCCTACGAGCAGTACTTC,CASSSGGGPYEQYF
-,TRBD1,TRBV6-6,TRBJ1-2,TGTGCCAGCAGTTACTTTCCGGGACAGGATTACACCTTC,CASSYFPGQDYTF
-,-,TRBV15,TRBJ2-7,TGTGCCACCAGCAGAGATCAACAGGGTACGGGCGAGCAGTACTTC,CATSRDQQGTGEQYF
-,TRBD2,TRBV5-1,TRBJ2-1,TGCGCCAGCAGCTTGGAATCTAGCGGGGGCATCTACAATGAGCAGTTCTTC,CASSLESSGGIYNEQFF
once,-,TRBV29-1,TRBJ2-5,TGCAGCGTTCCCGGGGCCAGAGAGACCCAGTACTTC,CSVPGARETQYF